This TCR beta chain comes out of a study of cytomegalovirus exposure and HLA in healthy donors. Study-level background: Prior work identified around 120 million unique TCR beta sequences in approximately 180 million T cells.

Overall study results and limits: Follow-up analysis later connected one missense variant in DCLRE1C with trimming of TCR beta V- and J-genes. With high specificity and sensitivity, the classifier reportedly diagnosed cytomegalovirus status.

This clone was picked up one time. Its matching antigen is unknown. J was trimmed by 4 bases and V by 4 bases; bases with no gene match: 19. CDR1 is PRHDT and CDR2 is FYEKMQ in the germline V gene (reference sequence). The CDR3 is made up of 20 amino acids. The primer mix had 60 Vbeta and 13 Jbeta primers. The assay was immunoSEQ multiplex PCR, and TCRdb's table has in-frame clones only and misses some. Altogether some 130,000 clones are present, about 77% being singletons, with the ten largest covering roughly 3.7%. This receptor was obtained from a male donor in good health and CMV-seronegative. Sequenced sample: PBMCs. The genes are TRBV13 and TRBJ1-2; TRBD1 agrees at 12 bases. The CDR3 DNA is TGTGCCAGCAGCTCGGGACAGGGGGCAGGGGCTAGGGGGTTGAGCTATGGCTACACCTTC. This encodes CASSSGQGAGARGLSYGYTF.